These T cell receptor beta chains were read from a single sample in a study of neurological immune-mediated disorders. From the 5' RACE reads, TCRdb called clonotypes with MiXCR, one entry per CDR3 protein. This sample yields over 70,000 distinct CDR3 sequences, of which more than 8.5% are seen a single time; about 9.6% belongs to the top ten. Material: PBMCs. The source of these receptors is a man aged 25 to 40 in good health. CDR3s include the opening cysteine and the closing phenylalanine or tryptophan. The D gene is left open where the match is weak. Clone size is given for some rows only: seen once, a few or many times, or a class if the clone is expanded.

j_gene | abundance | d_gene | v_gene | CDR3aa | CDR3nt
TRBJ2-6 | - | - | TRBV6-1 | CASSEGQGAGANVLTF | TGTGCCAGCAGTGAAGGCCAGGGAGCAGGGGCCAACGTCCTGACTTTC
TRBJ2-2 | many | TRBD1 | TRBV27 | CASSQYKTQGTVGELFF | TGTGCCAGCAGTCAATACAAAACACAGGGGACGGTCGGGGAGCTGTTTTTT
TRBJ1-6 | many | - | TRBV15 | CATSDYGPVNSPLHF | TGTGCCACCAGCGATTACGGGCCAGTAAATTCACCCCTCCACTTT
TRBJ1-2 | many | TRBD1 | TRBV5-1 | CASSPDRAYGGYTF | TGCGCCAGCAGCCCGGACAGGGCATATGGCGGCTACACCTTC
TRBJ2-3 | many | - | TRBV5-1 | CASSSDLSTDTQYF | TGCGCCAGCAGCTCCGATCTCAGCACAGATACGCAGTATTTT
TRBJ2-3 | many | TRBD2 | TRBV7-9 | CASTYISLAGVIAQYF | TGTGCCAGCACCTACATATCACTAGCGGGAGTAATTGCGCAGTATTTT
TRBJ2-1 | many | TRBD2 | TRBV20-1 | CSATNLAGGPDEQFF | TGCAGTGCTACGAATCTAGCGGGAGGTCCGGATGAGCAGTTCTTC
TRBJ2-1 | many | - | TRBV20-1 | CSATKDQRYNEQFF | TGCAGTGCTACAAAGGACCAACGATACAATGAGCAGTTCTTC
TRBJ2-7 | few | - | TRBV27 | CASSFLSGTGTYEQYF | TGTGCCAGCAGTTTCCTTAGTGGGACTGGAACCTACGAGCAGTACTTC
TRBJ2-3 | many | TRBD2 | TRBV28 | CASTLGLAEFTDTQYF | TGTGCCAGCACCCTGGGACTAGCGGAGTTCACAGATACGCAGTATTTT
TRBJ2-1 | many | - | TRBV27 | CASGLQSSYNEQFF | TGTGCCAGCGGGCTACAGAGCTCCTACAATGAGCAGTTCTTC